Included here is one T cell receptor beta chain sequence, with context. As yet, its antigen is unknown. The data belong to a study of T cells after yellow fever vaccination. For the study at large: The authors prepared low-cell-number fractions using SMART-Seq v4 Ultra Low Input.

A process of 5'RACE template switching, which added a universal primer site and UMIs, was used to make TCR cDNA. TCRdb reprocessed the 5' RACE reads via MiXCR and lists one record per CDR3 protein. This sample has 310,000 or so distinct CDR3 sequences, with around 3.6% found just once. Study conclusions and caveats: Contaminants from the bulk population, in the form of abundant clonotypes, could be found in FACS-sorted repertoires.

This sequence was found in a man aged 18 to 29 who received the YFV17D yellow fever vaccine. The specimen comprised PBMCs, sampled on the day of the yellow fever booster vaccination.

Here the CDR3 DNA reads TGTGCCAGCAGCTCGACAGGGGGTTCACCCCTCCACTTT. Translating it yields CASSSTGGSPLHF. The chain couples TRBV5-6 to TRBJ1-6; 9 bases line up with TRBD1. This CDR3 is 13 amino acids long. Germline loops: CDR1 SGHDT, CDR2 YYEEEE. V was pared by 3 bases and J by 9 bases, with 1 base of the junction left unmatched.